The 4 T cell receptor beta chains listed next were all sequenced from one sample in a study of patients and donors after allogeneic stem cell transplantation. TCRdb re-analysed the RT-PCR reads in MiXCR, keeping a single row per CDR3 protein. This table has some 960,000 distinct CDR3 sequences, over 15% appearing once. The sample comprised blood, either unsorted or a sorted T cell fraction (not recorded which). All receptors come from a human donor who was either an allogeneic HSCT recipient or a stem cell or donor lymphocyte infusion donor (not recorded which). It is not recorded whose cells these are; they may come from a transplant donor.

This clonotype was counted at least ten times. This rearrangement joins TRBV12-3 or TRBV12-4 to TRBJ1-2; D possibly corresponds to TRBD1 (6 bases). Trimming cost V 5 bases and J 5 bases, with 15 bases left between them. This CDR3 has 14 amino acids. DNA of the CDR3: TGTGCCAGCAGTCCTGATGGGGGCGGGTATGGCTACACCTTC. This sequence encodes CASSPDGGGYGYTF.

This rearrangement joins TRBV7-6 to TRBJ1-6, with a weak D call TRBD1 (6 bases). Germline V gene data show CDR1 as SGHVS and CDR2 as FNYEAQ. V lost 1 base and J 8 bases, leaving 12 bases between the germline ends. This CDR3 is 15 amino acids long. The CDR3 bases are TGTGCCAGCAGCTTAGAGGGGGGGGCAGATTCACCCCTCCACTTT. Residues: CASSLEGGADSPLHF. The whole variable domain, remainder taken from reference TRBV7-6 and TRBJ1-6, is GAGVSQSPRYKVTKRGQDVALRCDPISGHVSLYWYRQALGQGPEFLTYFNYEAQQDKSGLPNDRFSAERPEGSISTLTIQRTEQRDSAMYRCASSLEGGADSPLHFGNGTRLTVT.

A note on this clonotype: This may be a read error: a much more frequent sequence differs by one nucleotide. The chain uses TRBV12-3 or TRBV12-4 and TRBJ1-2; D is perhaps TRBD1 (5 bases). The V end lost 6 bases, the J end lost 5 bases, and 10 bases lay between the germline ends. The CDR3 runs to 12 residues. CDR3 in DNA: TGTGCCAGCAGAACCGACAGTTATGGCTACACCTTC. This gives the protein CASRTDSYGYTF.

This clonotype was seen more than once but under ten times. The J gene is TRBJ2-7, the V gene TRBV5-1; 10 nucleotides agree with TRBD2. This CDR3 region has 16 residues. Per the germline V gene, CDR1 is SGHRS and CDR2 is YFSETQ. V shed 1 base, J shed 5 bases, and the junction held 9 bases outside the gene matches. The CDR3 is CASSLILAGVGNEQYF. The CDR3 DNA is TGCGCCAGCAGCTTGATTCTAGCGGGAGTCGGGAACGAGCAGTACTTC.